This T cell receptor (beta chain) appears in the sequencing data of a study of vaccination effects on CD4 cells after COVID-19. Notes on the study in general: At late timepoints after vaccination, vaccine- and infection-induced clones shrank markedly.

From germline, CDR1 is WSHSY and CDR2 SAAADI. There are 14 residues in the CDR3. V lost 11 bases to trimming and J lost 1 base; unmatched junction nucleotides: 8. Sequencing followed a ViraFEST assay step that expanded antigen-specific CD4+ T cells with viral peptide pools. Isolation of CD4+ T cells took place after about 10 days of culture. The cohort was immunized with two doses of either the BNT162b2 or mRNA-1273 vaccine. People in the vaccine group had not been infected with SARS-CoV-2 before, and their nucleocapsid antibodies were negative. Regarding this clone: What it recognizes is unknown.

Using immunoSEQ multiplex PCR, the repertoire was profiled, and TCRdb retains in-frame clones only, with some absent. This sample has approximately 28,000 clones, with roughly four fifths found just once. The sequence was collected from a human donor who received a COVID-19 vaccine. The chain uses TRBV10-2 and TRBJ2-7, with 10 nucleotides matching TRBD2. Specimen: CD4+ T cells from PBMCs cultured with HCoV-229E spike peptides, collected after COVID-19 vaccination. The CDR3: CAALASGSSYEQYF. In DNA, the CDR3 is TGCGCCGCGCTAGCTAGCGGGAGTTCCTACGAGCAGTACTTC.